This T cell receptor (beta chain) was captured by sequencing in a study of control samples from healthy donors and cancer patients (dated by TCRdb to between 2020 and 2021). Library preparation used the immunoSEQ multiplex PCR assay. The source is immuneACCESS, and TCRdb retained only in-frame sequences with V and J called. Part of the clones is not carried over; for the studies checked, unresolved V genes explain less than half of this, and the remainder is unexplained. Across this sample there are fewer than 300,000 clones, with roughly 82% seen only once. Of the sample, about 14% falls within the top ten clones. As encoded in the germline V gene (reference sequence), CDR1 is SGHNT while CDR2 is YYREEE. Cut back by 0 bases and 8 bases, the V and J ends lie 16 bases apart. The CDR3 spans 15 residues, from the cysteine through the phenylalanine. The DNA shown is the 45-base CDR3, in frame from base 1.

On this clone itself: Its antigen remains undetermined. Within one base of it there is no much larger clone, and no base qualities were kept.

This sequence was found in a woman aged 55-69 years with lung cancer. What was sequenced was PBMCs. The sequence links TRBV5-4 to TRBJ2-3, and the D gene may be TRBD2, 6 bases matching. The nucleotides read TGTGCCAGCAGCTTGGGCGGGACCGATGCAGGTACGCAGTATTTT. Its translation is CASSLGGTDAGTQYF. The full variable domain, with segments outside the CDR3 supplied by the reference TRBV5-4 and TRBJ2-3 proteins, appears as ETGVTQSPTHLIKTRGQQVTLRCSSQSGHNTVSWYQQALGQGPQFIFQYYREEENGRGNFPPRFSGLQFPNYSSELNVNALELDDSALYLCASSLGGTDAGTQYFGPGTRLTVL.